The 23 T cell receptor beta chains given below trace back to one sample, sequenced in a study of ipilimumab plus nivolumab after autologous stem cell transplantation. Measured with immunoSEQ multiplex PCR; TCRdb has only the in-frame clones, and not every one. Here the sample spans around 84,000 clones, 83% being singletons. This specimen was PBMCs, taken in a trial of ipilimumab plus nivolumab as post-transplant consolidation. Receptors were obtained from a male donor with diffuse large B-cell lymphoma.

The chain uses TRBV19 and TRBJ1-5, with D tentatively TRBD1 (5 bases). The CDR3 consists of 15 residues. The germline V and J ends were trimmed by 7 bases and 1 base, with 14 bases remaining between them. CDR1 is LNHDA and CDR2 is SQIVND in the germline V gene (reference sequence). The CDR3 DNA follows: TGTGCCAGTACAGGGAGGGGCCTAAGCAATCAGCCCCAGCATTTT. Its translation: CASTGRGLSNQPQHF.

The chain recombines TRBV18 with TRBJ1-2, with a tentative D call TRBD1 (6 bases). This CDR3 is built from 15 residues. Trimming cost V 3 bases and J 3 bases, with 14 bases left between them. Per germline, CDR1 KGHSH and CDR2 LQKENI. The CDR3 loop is CASSPVSGGDYGYTF. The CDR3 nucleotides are TGTGCCAGCTCACCGGTGTCGGGGGGCGACTATGGCTACACCTTC. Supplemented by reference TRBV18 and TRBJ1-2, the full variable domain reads NAGVMQNPRHLVRRRGQEARLRCSPMKGHSHVYWYRQLPEEGLKFMVYLQKENIIDESGMPKERFSAEFPKEGPSILRIQQVVRGDSAAYFCASSPVSGGDYGYTFGSGTRLTVV.

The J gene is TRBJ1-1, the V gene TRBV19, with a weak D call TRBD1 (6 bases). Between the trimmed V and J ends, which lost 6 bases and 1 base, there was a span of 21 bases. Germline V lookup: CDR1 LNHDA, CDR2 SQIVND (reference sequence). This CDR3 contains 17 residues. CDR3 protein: CASSARGSGGGNTEAFF. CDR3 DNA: TGTGCCAGTAGCGCCAGGGGTTCAGGCGGCGGGAACACTGAAGCTTTCTTT.

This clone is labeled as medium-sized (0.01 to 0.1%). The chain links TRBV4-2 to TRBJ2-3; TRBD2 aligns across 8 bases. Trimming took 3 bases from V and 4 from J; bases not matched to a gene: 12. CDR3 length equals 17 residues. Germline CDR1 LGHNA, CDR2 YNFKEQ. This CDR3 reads CASSQSQGLGVADTQYF. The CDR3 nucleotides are TGTGCCAGCAGCCAGTCACAGGGACTAGGGGTCGCAGATACGCAGTATTTT.

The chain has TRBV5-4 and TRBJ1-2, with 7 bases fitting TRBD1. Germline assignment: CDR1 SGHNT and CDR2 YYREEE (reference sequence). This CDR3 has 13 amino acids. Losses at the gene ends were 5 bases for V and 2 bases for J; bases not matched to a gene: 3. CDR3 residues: CASRPGQNYGYTF. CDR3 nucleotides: TGTGCCAGCAGACCGGGACAGAACTATGGCTACACCTTC.

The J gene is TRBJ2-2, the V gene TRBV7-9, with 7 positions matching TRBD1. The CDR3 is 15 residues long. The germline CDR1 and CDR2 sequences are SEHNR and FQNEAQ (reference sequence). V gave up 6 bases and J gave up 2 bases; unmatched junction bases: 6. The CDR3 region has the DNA TGTGCCAGCAGTACCGGGACAGTAAACACCGGGGAGCTGTTTTTT. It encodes CASSTGTVNTGELFF. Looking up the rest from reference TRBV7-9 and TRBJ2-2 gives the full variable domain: DTGVSQNPRHKITKRGQNVTFRCDPISEHNRLYWYRQTLGQGPEFLTYFQNEAQLEKSRLLSDRFSAERPKGSFSTLEIQRTEQGDSAMYLCASSTGTVNTGELFFGEGSRLTVL.

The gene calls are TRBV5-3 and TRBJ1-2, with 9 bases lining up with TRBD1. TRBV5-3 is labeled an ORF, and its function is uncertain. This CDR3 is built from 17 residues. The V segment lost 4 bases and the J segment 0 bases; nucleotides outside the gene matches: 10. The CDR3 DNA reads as TGTGCCAGAAGCAACCGGGACAGGGCCTCTCCTAACTATGGCTACACCTTC. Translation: CARSNRDRASPNYGYTF.

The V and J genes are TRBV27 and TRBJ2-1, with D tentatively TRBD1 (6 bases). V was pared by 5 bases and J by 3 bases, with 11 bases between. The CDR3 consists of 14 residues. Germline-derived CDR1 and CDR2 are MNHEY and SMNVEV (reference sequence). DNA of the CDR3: TGTGCCAGCAGTCGTCGGACAGACTACAATGAGCAGTTCTTC. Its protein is CASSRRTDYNEQFF.

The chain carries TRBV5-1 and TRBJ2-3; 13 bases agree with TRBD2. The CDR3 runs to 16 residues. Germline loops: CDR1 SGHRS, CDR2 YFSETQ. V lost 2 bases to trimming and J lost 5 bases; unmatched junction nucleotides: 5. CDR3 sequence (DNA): TGCGCCAGCAGCTTAACTAGCGGGGGGGCTCGAGATACGCAGTATTTT. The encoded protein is CASSLTSGGARDTQYF.

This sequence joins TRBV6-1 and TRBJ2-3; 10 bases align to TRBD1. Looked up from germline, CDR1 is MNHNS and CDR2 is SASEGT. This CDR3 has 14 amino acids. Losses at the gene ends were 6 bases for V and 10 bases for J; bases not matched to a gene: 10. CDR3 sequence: CASSGQGELPAQYF. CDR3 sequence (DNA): TGTGCCAGCAGCGGACAGGGGGAACTCCCCGCGCAGTATTTT.

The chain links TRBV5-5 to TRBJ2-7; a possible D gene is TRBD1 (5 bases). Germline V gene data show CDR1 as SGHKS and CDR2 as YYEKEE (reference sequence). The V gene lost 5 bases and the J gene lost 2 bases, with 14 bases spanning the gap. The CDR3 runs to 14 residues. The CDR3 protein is CASRPSGRAYEQYF. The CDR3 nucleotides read TGTGCCAGCAGACCATCGGGCAGGGCCTACGAGCAGTACTTC.

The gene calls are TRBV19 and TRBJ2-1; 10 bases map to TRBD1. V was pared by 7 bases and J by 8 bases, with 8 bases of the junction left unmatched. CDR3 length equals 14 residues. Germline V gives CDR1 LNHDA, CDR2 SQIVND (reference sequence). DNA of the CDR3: TGTGCCAGTACCGGGACAGGGGCCTCGGATGAGCAGTTCTTC. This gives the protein CASTGTGASDEQFF.

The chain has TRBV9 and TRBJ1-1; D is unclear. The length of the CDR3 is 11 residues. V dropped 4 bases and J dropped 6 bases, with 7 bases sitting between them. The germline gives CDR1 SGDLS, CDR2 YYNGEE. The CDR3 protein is CASSFGSEAFF. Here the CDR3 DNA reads TGTGCCAGCAGCTTTGGGTCTGAAGCTTTCTTT.

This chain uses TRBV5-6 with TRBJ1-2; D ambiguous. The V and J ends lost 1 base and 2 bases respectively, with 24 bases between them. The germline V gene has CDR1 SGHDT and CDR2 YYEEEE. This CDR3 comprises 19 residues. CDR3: CASSLSLRKNIGSNYGYTF. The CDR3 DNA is TGTGCCAGCAGCTTGTCCCTAAGAAAGAATATCGGGTCAAACTATGGCTACACCTTC.

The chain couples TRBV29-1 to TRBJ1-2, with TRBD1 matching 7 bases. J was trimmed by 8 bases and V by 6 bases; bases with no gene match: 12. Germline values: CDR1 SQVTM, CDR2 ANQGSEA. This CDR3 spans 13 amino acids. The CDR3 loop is CSVKDRTNSGYTF. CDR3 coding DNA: TGCAGCGTCAAGGACAGGACCAACTCCGGCTACACCTTC.

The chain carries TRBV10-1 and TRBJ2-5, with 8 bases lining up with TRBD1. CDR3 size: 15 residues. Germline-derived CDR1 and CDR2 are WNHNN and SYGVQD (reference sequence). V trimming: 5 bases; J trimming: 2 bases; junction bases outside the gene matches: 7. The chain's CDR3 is CASSTRGQDQETQYF. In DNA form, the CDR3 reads TGCGCCAGCAGTACGCGGGGACAGGATCAAGAGACCCAGTACTTC.

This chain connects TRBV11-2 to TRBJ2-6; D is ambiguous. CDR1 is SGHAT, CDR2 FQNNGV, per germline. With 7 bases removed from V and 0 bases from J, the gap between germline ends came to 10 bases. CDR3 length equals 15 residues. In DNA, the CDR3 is TGTGCCAGCACCTACGCCCTCTCTGGGGCCAACGTCCTGACTTTC. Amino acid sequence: CASTYALSGANVLTF.

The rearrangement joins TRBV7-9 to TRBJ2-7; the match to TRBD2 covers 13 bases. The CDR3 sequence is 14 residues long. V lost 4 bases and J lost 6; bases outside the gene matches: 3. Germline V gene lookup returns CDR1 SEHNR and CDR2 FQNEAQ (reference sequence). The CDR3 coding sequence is TGTGCCAGCAGCTCCGGGACTAGCGGGGTCGAGCAGTACTTC. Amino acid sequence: CASSSGTSGVEQYF.

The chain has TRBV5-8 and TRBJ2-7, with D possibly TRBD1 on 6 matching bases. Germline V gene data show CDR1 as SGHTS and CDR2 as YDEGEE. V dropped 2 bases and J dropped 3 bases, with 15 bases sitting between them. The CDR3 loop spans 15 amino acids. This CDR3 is CASSFSPQGRYEQYF. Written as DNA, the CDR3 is TGTGCCAGCAGCTTTTCCCCGCAGGGGCGCTACGAGCAGTACTTC.

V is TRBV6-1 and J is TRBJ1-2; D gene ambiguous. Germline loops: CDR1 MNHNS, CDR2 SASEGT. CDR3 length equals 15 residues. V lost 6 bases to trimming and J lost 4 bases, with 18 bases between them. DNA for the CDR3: TGTGCCAGCAGAGAGGGCGGATCTTCCGTCTATGGCTACACCTTC. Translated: CASREGGSSVYGYTF.

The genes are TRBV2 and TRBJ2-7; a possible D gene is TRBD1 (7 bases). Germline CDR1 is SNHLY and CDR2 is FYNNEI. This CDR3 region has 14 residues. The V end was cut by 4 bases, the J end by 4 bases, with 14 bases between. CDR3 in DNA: TGTGCCAGCAGTGTGGGCAGGGGGGATTACGAGCAGTACTTC. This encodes CASSVGRGDYEQYF.

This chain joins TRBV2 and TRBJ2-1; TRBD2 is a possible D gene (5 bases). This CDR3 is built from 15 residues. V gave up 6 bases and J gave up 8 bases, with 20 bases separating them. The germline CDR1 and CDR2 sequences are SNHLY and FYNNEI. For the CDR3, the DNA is TGTGCCAGCAGCCCCGACCCCGGAGGCCGCGATGAGCAGTTCTTC. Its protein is CASSPDPGGRDEQFF.

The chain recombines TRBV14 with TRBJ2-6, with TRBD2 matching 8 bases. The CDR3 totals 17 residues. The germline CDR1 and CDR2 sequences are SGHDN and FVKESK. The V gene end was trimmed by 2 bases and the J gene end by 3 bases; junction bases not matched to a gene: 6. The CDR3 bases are TGTGCCAGCAGCCAAACCTTAGCGGGGAATGGGGCCAACGTCCTGACTTTC. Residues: CASSQTLAGNGANVLTF.